The 17 T cell receptor beta chains below were found in one sample sequenced in a study of T cells expressing NK-cell markers. TCRdb reworked the 5' RACE reads into one entry per CDR3 protein, no DNA. Found here are more than 400,000 distinct CDR3 sequences; the top ten clones hold approximately 6.8%. The sample comprised blood T cells: a sorted CD56 or NKG2C T cell subset, CD4+ or CD8+ T cells, or bulk PBMC T cells (not recorded which). The receptors originated from a woman aged 18-70 years in good health.

The chain couples TRBV24-1 to TRBJ2-1. CDR1 and CDR2 (germline): KGHDR, SFDVKD. CDR3 length equals 14 residues. The CDR3 here is CATSDLGRNNEQFF.

V usage is TRBV4-3 and J usage is TRBJ2-5; the D gene TCRdb calls, TRBD2, cannot be checked with no DNA. Looked up from germline, CDR1 is LGHNA and CDR2 is YSLEER. The CDR3 contains 17 residues. The CDR3: CASSLRLAGSLQETQYF.

The chain joins TRBV4-2 to TRBJ1-3; the TCRdb call, TRBD1, lacks DNA for checking. The V gene's germline CDR1 is LGHNA and CDR2 YNFKEQ. The CDR3 sequence is 17 residues long. CDR3 region: CASSQGPSGTAGNTIYF.

The chain uses TRBV6-1 and TRBJ2-7. The CDR3 covers 14 residues. Germline-derived CDR1 and CDR2 are MNHNS and SASEGT. This CDR3 reads CASSEGSSRYEQYF.

The chain carries TRBV12-3 or TRBV12-4 and TRBJ2-5; there is no DNA to check the TCRdb D call of TRBD1. The CDR3 loop spans 15 amino acids. The CDR3 protein is CASSSSGGPQETQYF.

This sequence joins TRBV20-1 and TRBJ2-7; with no DNA, the TCRdb D assignment of TRBD2 cannot be verified. CDR1 DFQATT and CDR2 SNEGSKA come from the germline V gene (reference sequence). The CDR3 consists of 15 residues. The CDR3 spells CSATPPAGRGYEQYF.

The chain carries TRBV12-3 or TRBV12-4 and TRBJ2-3; as DNA is missing, the TRBD2 call by TCRdb cannot be tested. The CDR3 sequence is 16 residues long. CDR3 region: CASSLALIGLGATQYF.

The V call is TRBV4-3, the J call TRBJ2-1; TCRdb's D call of TRBD1 is untestable without DNA. The CDR3 sequence is 17 residues long. The V gene's germline CDR1 is LGHNA and CDR2 YSLEER. CDR3 amino acids: CASSQVGGGSSYNEQFF.

This chain joins TRBV19 and TRBJ1-5; absent DNA, TCRdb's TRBD1 call cannot be checked. This CDR3 comprises 16 residues. CDR1 is LNHDA and CDR2 is SQIVND in the germline V gene (reference sequence). The CDR3 reads CASTPGGPYSNQPQHF. Complete variable domain (other parts from reference TRBV19 and TRBJ1-5): DGGITQSPKYLFRKEGQNVTLSCEQNLNHDAMYWYRQDPGQGLRLIYYSQIVNDFQKGDIAEGYSVSREKKESFPLTVTSAQKNPTAFYLCASTPGGPYSNQPQHFGDGTRLSIL.

This chain joins TRBV4-3 and TRBJ2-7. The CDR3 consists of 14 residues. Germline CDR1 LGHNA, CDR2 YSLEER. The CDR3 reads CASSQDWGLYEQYF.

The chain has TRBV10-3 and TRBJ1-1; TCRdb gives TRBD1 as the D gene, but with no DNA this cannot be confirmed. CDR1 and CDR2 (germline): ENHRY, SYGVKD. This CDR3 region has 13 residues. The CDR3 reads CAIGQGRDTEAFF.

This chain joins TRBV5-4 and TRBJ1-4; the D call from TCRdb, TRBD1, cannot be confirmed without DNA. The CDR3 is 16 residues long. The germline CDR1 and CDR2 sequences are SGHNT and YYREEE (reference sequence). The CDR3 reads CASSLGGRSTNEKLFF.

V usage is TRBV12-3 or TRBV12-4 and J usage is TRBJ2-1; TCRdb reports TRBD2, a call that lacks DNA to check it against. There are 16 residues in the CDR3. The CDR3 is CASSPPTSGSYNEQFF.

The V call is TRBV5-1, the J call TRBJ2-4. The CDR3 contains 16 residues. Germline V gives CDR1 SGHRS, CDR2 YFSETQ. CDR3 sequence reads: CASSLEGKLAKNIQYF.

The chain recombines TRBV20-1 with TRBJ2-3; TCRdb outputs TRBD2, but without DNA this stays unchecked. CDR3 size: 21 residues. CDR1 is DFQATT, CDR2 SNEGSKA, per germline (reference sequence). CDR3 residues: CSARPRPAAGVWLLSTDTQYF.

The chain employs TRBV7-3 and TRBJ1-1. This CDR3 has 13 amino acids. Germline values: CDR1 SGHTA, CDR2 FQGTGA. CDR3: CASSLMGNTEAFF.

The J gene is TRBJ2-3, the V gene TRBV20-1; the D call of TRBD2 rests on TCRdb alone, since no DNA is present to check it. The CDR3 spans 14 residues. Germline loops: CDR1 DFQATT, CDR2 SNEGSKA (reference sequence). The CDR3 region is CSAPRATSRDTQYF.